Presented here are 27 T cell receptor beta chains from one specimen sequenced in a study of CD8+ T cells in alopecia areata. As for treatment: oral pan-JAK inhibitor, 5-10 mg twice daily. RNA, once extracted, was reverse transcribed into cDNA for use as the sequencing template. Sequencing used immunoSEQ multiplex PCR; TCRdb keeps in-frame clones, though not all of them. Here the sample spans 100,000 or so clones, approximately 63% being singletons. Here the sequenced sample was CD8+ T cells sorted from blood, taken at roughly week 58, from a patient treated with tofacitinib. Receptors originate from a human donor with alopecia areata.

The rearrangement uses TRBV11-2 and TRBJ1-6; 7 bases are shared with TRBD1. Germline CDR1 SGHAT, CDR2 FQNNGV. CDR3 length equals 14 residues. V lost 1 base, J lost 7 bases, and 1 base stayed unmatched. The CDR3 DNA reads TGTGCCAGCAGCTTAGTGGACAGGAATTCACCCCTCCACTTT. Protein: CASSLVDRNSPLHF.

The chain employs TRBV9 and TRBJ1-1, with D perhaps TRBD1 (5 bases). The CDR3 contains 15 residues. Germline CDR1 is SGDLS and CDR2 is YYNGEE. The ends were cut back, 3 bases at V and 2 bases at J, with 14 bases in the middle. CDR3 sequence reads: CASSGGQGANTEAFF. The CDR3 nucleotides read TGTGCCAGCAGCGGGGGCCAAGGGGCCAACACTGAAGCTTTCTTT.

This chain connects TRBV6-5 to TRBJ2-7; tentative D call: TRBD1 (5 bases). V was pared by 2 bases and J by 5 bases, with 10 bases between. This CDR3 is built from 13 residues. From germline, CDR1 is MNHEY and CDR2 SVGAGI. CDR3 DNA: TGTGCCAGCAGTTACAAGGAACAGGACGAGCAGTACTTC. It specifies CASSYKEQDEQYF.

This chain links TRBV30 with TRBJ2-1; D may be TRBD2 (6 bases). V was pared by 3 bases and J by 10 bases, with 16 bases between. The germline CDR1 and CDR2 sequences are GTSNPN and SVGIG (reference sequence). The length of the CDR3 is 13 residues. CDR3 bases: TGTGCCTGGAGCCTAATAGCGGTTGACGAGCAGTTCTTC. It encodes CAWSLIAVDEQFF.

This clone was detected only a few times. This chain links TRBV4-1 with TRBJ1-1, with a tentative D call TRBD1 (6 bases). Germline V gene data show CDR1 as MGHRA and CDR2 as YSYEKL. V lost 4 bases and J lost 1, with 10 bases in between. The CDR3 has 14 residues. The CDR3 nucleotides are TGCGCCAGCAGCCGTTCAGGGGAGAACACTGAAGCTTTCTTT. Translated, it gives CASSRSGENTEAFF.

The chain has TRBV9 and TRBJ2-3; 8 nucleotides align to TRBD2. The CDR3 has 14 residues. Germline loops: CDR1 SGDLS, CDR2 YYNGEE. Losses at the gene ends were 7 bases for V and 1 base for J; bases not matched to a gene: 5. The CDR3 DNA reads as TGTGCCAGCTCCGAAGCGGGGGGCACAGATACGCAGTATTTT. It codes for CASSEAGGTDTQYF.

This clone was recorded a few times. The gene calls are TRBV6-1 and TRBJ2-7, with D hard to call. The germline V and J ends were trimmed by 6 bases and 4 bases, with 10 bases remaining between them. This CDR3 is 12 amino acids long. Germline assignment: CDR1 MNHNS and CDR2 SASEGT. CDR3 sequence (DNA): TGTGCCAGCAGGAGTAATCCGTACGAGCAGTACTTC. Its protein is CASRSNPYEQYF.

The chain's CDR3 is CATSSVGISPLHF. The DNA of the CDR3 is TGTGCCACCAGCTCGGTGGGGATTTCACCCCTCCACTTT. The chain links TRBV15 to TRBJ1-6, with D hard to call. The CDR3 length is 13 residues. Germline values: CDR1 LNHNV, CDR2 YYDKDF (reference sequence). The ends were cut back, 5 bases at V and 9 bases at J, with 11 bases in the middle.

The chain links TRBV25-1 to TRBJ2-2; 7 bases map to TRBD1. The CDR3 totals 16 residues. The germline gives CDR1 MGHDK, CDR2 SYGVNS. With 3 bases clipped from V and 4 bases from J, the junction kept 8 bases outside the gene matches. The CDR3 nucleotides read TGTGCCAGCAGTGACCCAGGGGGAGACCCCACCGGGGAGCTGTTTTTT. This sequence encodes CASSDPGGDPTGELFF.

The CDR3 DNA reads as TGCGCCAGCAGCACGACGGGGTCTAATGAAAAACTGTTTTTT. It yields the protein CASSTTGSNEKLFF. V and J are TRBV10-2 and TRBJ1-4, with unresolved D. Trimming took off 6 bases at V and 3 bases at J, with 11 bases between the two ends. Germline loops: CDR1 WSHSY, CDR2 SAAADI. CDR3 length: 14 residues.

V gene TRBV5-6 combines with J gene TRBJ2-2; D is undetermined. The CDR3 length is 14 residues. The germline V gene has CDR1 SGHDT and CDR2 YYEEEE. Trimming removed 3 bases from V and 2 bases from J, with 8 bases in between. CDR3 region: CASSSFSNTGELFF. The CDR3, as DNA: TGTGCCAGCAGCTCTTTCTCCAACACCGGGGAGCTGTTTTTT. Full variable domain (missing parts from reference TRBV5-6 and TRBJ2-2): DAGVTQSPTHLIKTRGQQVTLRCSPKSGHDTVSWYQQALGQGPQFIFQYYEEEERQRGNFPDRFSGHQFPNYSSELNVNALLLGDSALYLCASSSFSNTGELFFGEGSRLTVL.

The chain links TRBV19 to TRBJ1-1; no clear D. Trimming took 3 bases from V and 6 from J, leaving 8 bases between them. The CDR3 has 12 residues. Germline loops: CDR1 LNHDA, CDR2 SQIVND (reference sequence). This CDR3 reads CASSIVGAEAFF. The CDR3 DNA sequence: TGTGCCAGTAGTATTGTGGGCGCTGAAGCTTTCTTT.

The chain employs TRBV5-6 and TRBJ1-2, with D perhaps matching TRBD1 (6 bases). The germline gives CDR1 SGHDT, CDR2 YYEEEE. The germline V and J ends were trimmed by 2 bases and 3 bases, with 17 bases remaining between them. The length of the CDR3 is 16 residues. The CDR3 here is CASSFGMGTSYYGYTF. CDR3 bases: TGTGCCAGCAGCTTCGGAATGGGGACATCCTACTATGGCTACACCTTC. Filled out from reference TRBV5-6 and TRBJ1-2, the complete variable domain reads DAGVTQSPTHLIKTRGQQVTLRCSPKSGHDTVSWYQQALGQGPQFIFQYYEEEERQRGNFPDRFSGHQFPNYSSELNVNALLLGDSALYLCASSFGMGTSYYGYTFGSGTRLTVV.

This clone was picked up a small number of times. Other DNA sequences from this sample encode an identical CDR3 as well. The rearrangement links TRBV29-1 to TRBJ2-5; no definite D call. Germline CDR1 and CDR2: SQVTM and ANQGSEA. The V and J ends lost 0 bases and 1 base respectively, with 6 bases between them. CDR3 size: 13 residues. The CDR3 reads CSVEDRAQETQYF. CDR3 DNA: TGCAGCGTTGAAGATCGGGCCCAAGAGACCCAGTACTTC.

The CDR3 DNA reads as TGTGCCAGCGATCGGAGGCGGGGGCGGACTGAAGCTTTCTTT. It yields the protein CASDRRRGRTEAFF. The V and J genes are TRBV25-1 and TRBJ1-1; TRBD1 might be the D (6 bases). Trimming left V 8 bases short and J 5 bases short, with 18 bases between. Germline values: CDR1 MGHDK, CDR2 SYGVNS. The CDR3 totals 14 residues.

The chain is built from TRBV6-1 and TRBJ2-1, with D maybe TRBD1 (5 bases). The CDR3 contains 16 residues. V was shortened by 0 bases and J by 7 bases, with 16 bases between the two germline ends. Germline V gene data show CDR1 as MNHNS and CDR2 as SASEGT. Written as DNA, the CDR3 is TGTGCCAGCAGTGAAGCGCTGGGAAGGGGTTCTAATGAGCAGTTCTTC. Translation gives CASSEALGRGSNEQFF.

The V call is TRBV6-5, the J call TRBJ2-5, with TRBD2 matching 8 bases. The V segment lost 6 bases and the J segment 3 bases; nucleotides outside the gene matches: 0. CDR3 size: 12 residues. Germline loops: CDR1 MNHEY, CDR2 SVGAGI. This CDR3 is CASRGLEETQYF. CDR3 sequence (DNA): TGTGCCAGCAGGGGACTAGAAGAGACCCAGTACTTC.

This clone was seen more than once but under ten times. V is TRBV11-2 and J is TRBJ2-7; no reliable D call. The V end was cut by 5 bases, the J end by 6 bases, with 8 bases between. CDR3 length: 11 residues. Germline lookup yields CDR1 SGHAT and CDR2 FQNNGV. The CDR3 DNA is TGTGCCAGCAGCCCCACATCCGAGCAGTACTTC. Translated, it gives CASSPTSEQYF.

There are a few counts of this clone. This chain joins TRBV2 and TRBJ2-5; D not certain. Trimming pared 8 bases from V and 1 base from J, leaving 11 bases between. The CDR3 consists of 13 residues. Germline CDR1 is SNHLY and CDR2 is FYNNEI. CDR3 nucleotides: TGTGCCAGCGTCTCGTTAATCCAAGAGACCCAGTACTTC. Translating gives CASVSLIQETQYF. The full variable domain, in which reference TRBV2 and TRBJ2-5 provide the parts outside the CDR3, is EPEVTQTPSHQVTQMGQEVILRCVPISNHLYFYWYRQILGQKVEFLVSFYNNEISEKSEIFDDQFSVERPDGSNFTLKIRSTKLEDSAMYFCASVSLIQETQYFGPGTRLLVL.

The chain combines TRBV9 with TRBJ1-1; no definite D call. Germline V gives CDR1 SGDLS, CDR2 YYNGEE. V dropped 0 bases and J dropped 6 bases, with 9 bases sitting between them. This CDR3 has 13 amino acids. CDR3 sequence reads: CASSVGGVAEAFF. The CDR3 DNA is TGTGCCAGCAGCGTAGGGGGAGTAGCTGAAGCTTTCTTT.

This clone turned up a few times. The chain combines TRBV7-9 with TRBJ2-3; no definite D call. This CDR3 spans 12 amino acids. Looked up from germline, CDR1 is SEHNR and CDR2 is FQNEAQ (reference sequence). Trimming took off 5 bases at V and 6 bases at J, with 9 bases between the two ends. CDR3 protein: CASSPRSDTQYF. The CDR3 nucleotides read TGTGCCAGCAGCCCCAGGTCGGATACGCAGTATTTT.

A word on this clone: The conserved closing phenylalanine or tryptophan is absent in this CDR3, likely reflecting a read error. No DNA is shown, since the ends of the CDR3 on it are uncertain; the CDR3 is the one TCRdb lists. The rearrangement links TRBV4-1 to TRBJ2-7; TRBD1, as called in the table, went unchecked against the DNA. From its first to its last residue, the CDR3 has 13 amino acids. Germline V gene lookup returns CDR1 MGHRA and CDR2 YSYEKL. CDR3: CASSQPTLRGRIS.

The rearrangement uses TRBV29-1 and TRBJ1-1, with D perhaps matching TRBD1 (5 bases). V was cut by 7 bases and J by 3 bases, with 24 bases left in between. The CDR3 is 16 amino acids. CDR1 is SQVTM, CDR2 ANQGSEA, per germline. The CDR3 loop reads CSALERGTGMHTEAFF. The CDR3 bases are TGCAGCGCCCTCGAGAGGGGTACGGGGATGCACACTGAAGCTTTCTTT. The whole variable domain, filled in from reference TRBV29-1 and TRBJ1-1, reads SAVISQKPSRDICQRGTSLTIQCQVDSQVTMMFWYRQQPGQSLTLIATANQGSEATYESGFVIDKFPISRPNLTFSTLTVSNMSPEDSSIYLCSALERGTGMHTEAFFGQGTRLTVV.

The rearrangement joins TRBV9 to TRBJ1-2; no clear D. Germline V gene lookup returns CDR1 SGDLS and CDR2 YYNGEE. V lost 0 bases to trimming and J lost 0 bases, with 18 bases between them. CDR3 size: 18 residues. CDR3 in amino acids: CASSVALPRPRSNYGYTF. In DNA, the CDR3 is TGTGCCAGCAGCGTAGCCCTCCCCAGACCCAGATCTAACTATGGCTACACCTTC.

V usage is TRBV2 and J usage is TRBJ2-1; D not certain. CDR3 length equals 12 residues. V lost 4 bases and J 9 bases, leaving 10 bases between the germline ends. The germline V gene has CDR1 SNHLY and CDR2 FYNNEI. Here the CDR3 DNA reads TGTGCCAGCAGTGTCGGGCAGATTGAGCAGTTCTTC. Translating it yields CASSVGQIEQFF.

This chain joins TRBV10-3 and TRBJ2-3, with TRBD1 identical over 9 bases. This CDR3 has 15 residues. Germline V gives CDR1 ENHRY, CDR2 SYGVKD. J was trimmed by 3 bases and V by 4 bases; bases with no gene match: 5. CDR3 DNA sequence: TGTGCCATCAGTGGACAGGGGGGGGAAACAGATACGCAGTATTTT. The encoded protein is CAISGQGGETDTQYF.

This chain connects TRBV29-1 to TRBJ1-2; D is possibly TRBD1 (6 bases). Germline CDR1 is SQVTM and CDR2 is ANQGSEA. V dropped 8 bases and J dropped 2 bases, with 15 bases sitting between them. This CDR3 has 13 amino acids. CDR3: CSFGPGHNYGYTF. The DNA of the CDR3 is TGCAGCTTTGGCCCGGGACACAACTATGGCTACACCTTC.